This T cell receptor (beta chain) was identified in a study of T-cell reconstitution after alpha-beta-depleted transplantation in children. Germline values: CDR1 SQVTM, CDR2 ANQGSEA. The V end was cut by 5 bases, the J end by 1 base, with 8 bases between. The CDR3 is made up of 12 amino acids. TCRbeta library construction was performed incorporating unique molecular identifiers. TCRdb fed the PCR reads into MiXCR, producing one record per CDR3 protein. The data show 300,000 to 400,000 distinct CDR3 sequences, around 20% seen once. The sequence was collected from a male patient under 18 who had a stem cell transplant for acute lymphoblastic leukemia, so the T cells may come from the graft donor. This material consisted of PBMCs, mostly from graft donor cells, taken 180 days after TCRalphabeta/CD19-depleted stem cell transplant. The chain joins TRBV29-1 to TRBJ2-5; D not certain. The CDR3 DNA follows: TGCAGCGTTTCTATATTCCAAGAGACCCAGTACTTC. Translation: CSVSIFQETQYF.